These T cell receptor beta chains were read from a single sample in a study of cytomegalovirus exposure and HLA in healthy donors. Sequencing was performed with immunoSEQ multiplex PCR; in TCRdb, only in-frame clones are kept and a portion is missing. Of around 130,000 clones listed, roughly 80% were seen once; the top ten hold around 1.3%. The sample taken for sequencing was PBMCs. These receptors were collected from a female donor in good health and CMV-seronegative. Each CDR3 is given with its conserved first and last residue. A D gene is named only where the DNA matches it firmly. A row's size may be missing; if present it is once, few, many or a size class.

CASSTGLRSGYTF | TGTGCCAGCAGCACAGGGCTCCGGAGTGGCTACACCTTC | TRBJ1-2 | NA | NA | TRBV2
CASSEEGTLPSPQHF | TGTGCCAGCAGTGAAGAGGGGACACTCCCTTCGCCCCAGCATTTT | TRBJ1-5 | NA | NA | TRBV2
CAWSVGHRGGGYTF | TGTGCCTGGAGTGTTGGCCACAGGGGCGGGGGCTACACCTTC | TRBJ1-2 | TRBD1 | NA | TRBV30
CASSFNRGLDEQYF | TGTGCCAGCAGCTTCAACAGGGGCCTAGACGAGCAGTACTTC | TRBJ2-7 | TRBD1 | NA | TRBV7-2
CAWNVLSGNTIYF | TGTGCCTGGAATGTTCTTTCTGGAAACACCATATATTTT | TRBJ1-3 | NA | NA | TRBV30
CASGWEGNNEQFF | TGTGCCAGTGGGTGGGAGGGGAACAATGAGCAGTTCTTC | TRBJ2-1 | TRBD2 | NA | TRBV2
CASSLTPGRNTEAFF | TGTGCCAGCAGCTTAACCCCAGGCCGGAACACTGAAGCTTTCTTT | TRBJ1-1 | NA | NA | TRBV7-3
CASSPSSEQYF | TGTGCCAGCAGCCCTTCTAGCGAGCAGTACTTC | TRBJ2-7 | NA | NA | TRBV7-2
CSVATLGGQGAMTF | TGCAGCGTTGCCACCTTGGGCGGACAGGGGGCGATGACTTTC | TRBJ2-6 | TRBD1 | NA | TRBV29-1
CASSRLTSGRTDTQYF | TGTGCCAGCAGCCGACTGACTAGCGGGAGAACAGATACGCAGTATTTT | TRBJ2-3 | TRBD2 | once | TRBV4-2
CASSLESVVAFF | TGTGCCAGCAGCTTAGAGTCAGTGGTGGCTTTCTTT | TRBJ1-1 | NA | NA | TRBV7-2
CASSKPHWTSGSNEQYF | TGCGCCAGCAGCAAACCCCATTGGACTAGCGGGAGTAACGAGCAGTACTTC | TRBJ2-7 | TRBD2 | NA | TRBV5-1
CASSLSGRGSETQYF | TGTGCCAGCAGCTTGAGTGGCAGGGGGTCCGAGACCCAGTACTTC | TRBJ2-5 | TRBD1 | NA | TRBV7-7
CASSLAGSYEQYF | TGTGCCAGCAGCTTAGCCGGCTCCTACGAGCAGTACTTC | TRBJ2-7 | NA | NA | TRBV7-9
CAISESPGRDTEAFF | TGTGCCATCAGTGAGTCTCCAGGGAGGGACACTGAAGCTTTCTTT | TRBJ1-1 | NA | NA | TRBV10-3
CASSPSHSGSFYEQYF | TGCGCCAGCAGCCCCTCCCACAGCGGGAGTTTCTACGAGCAGTACTTC | TRBJ2-7 | TRBD2 | once | TRBV4-1
CASSAADTGNTIYF | TGTGCCAGCAGTGCGGCGGACACTGGAAACACCATATATTTT | TRBJ1-3 | NA | NA | TRBV2
CASSRTSAYSYEQYF | TGTGCCAGTAGTAGGACTAGCGCCTACTCCTACGAGCAGTACTTC | TRBJ2-7 | TRBD2 | NA | TRBV19
CASSLAGATYNEQFF | TGTGCCAGCAGTTTGGCGGGAGCGACCTACAATGAGCAGTTCTTC | TRBJ2-1 | TRBD2 | NA | TRBV27
CAYYEQYF | TGCGCCTACTACGAGCAGTACTTC | TRBJ2-7 | NA | NA | TRBV23-1
CASSYVNSNQPQHF | TGTGCCAGCAGTTACGTTAATAGCAATCAGCCCCAGCATTTT | TRBJ1-5 | NA | NA | TRBV6-6
CASSEAHAIFRGNIQYF | TGTGCCAGCAGTGAAGCGCATGCTATCTTCCGAGGAAACATTCAGTACTTC | TRBJ2-4 | NA | NA | TRBV6-1
CASSPSGLSNEQFF | TGTGCCAGCAGTCCCTCCGGTTTAAGCAATGAGCAGTTCTTC | TRBJ2-1 | NA | NA | TRBV27
CASSEAGQGFTEAFF | TGTGCCAGCAGCGAAGCGGGACAGGGATTCACTGAAGCTTTCTTT | TRBJ1-1 | TRBD1 | once | TRBV5-4
CASSQGLAGGRSSYEQYF | TGTGCCAGCAGCCAGGGACTAGCGGGAGGGCGGAGCTCCTACGAGCAGTACTTC | TRBJ2-7 | TRBD2 | NA | TRBV9
CASRRTSGRIGEQYF | TGTGCCAGCAGACGAACTAGCGGGAGGATAGGGGAGCAGTACTTC | TRBJ2-7 | TRBD2 | once | TRBV5-8
CASQGIGLAGVTDTQYF | TGTGCCAGCCAAGGGATAGGACTAGCGGGAGTTACAGATACGCAGTATTTT | TRBJ2-3 | TRBD2 | NA | TRBV27
CASSYLLYEQYF | TGTGCCAGCAGCTACCTCCTATACGAGCAGTACTTC | TRBJ2-7 | NA | NA | TRBV28
CASSLVGQGYTDTQYF | TGTGCCAGCAGCTTGGTGGGACAGGGCTACACAGATACGCAGTATTTT | TRBJ2-3 | TRBD1 | NA | TRBV5-6
CASTGQGMLWETQYF | TGTGCCAGCACAGGACAGGGGATGTTGTGGGAGACCCAGTACTTC | TRBJ2-5 | TRBD1 | few | TRBV6-1
CASSPQVTYEQYF | TGCGCCAGCAGCCCCCAGGTCACCTACGAGCAGTACTTC | TRBJ2-7 | NA | NA | TRBV4-1
CASSQEVSGRPQLDTQYF | TGCGCCAGCAGCCAAGAAGTGAGCGGGAGGCCCCAGCTGGATACGCAGTATTTT | TRBJ2-3 | TRBD2 | NA | TRBV4-1
CASSSQSAGTSEAFF | TGTGCCAGCAGCTCACAGAGTGCGGGAACGAGTGAAGCTTTCTTT | TRBJ1-1 | NA | NA | TRBV7-9
CAWAGGENQPQHF | TGTGCCTGGGCCGGGGGAGAAAATCAGCCCCAGCATTTT | TRBJ1-5 | NA | NA | TRBV30
CASSQFLGTSQYNEQFF | TGCGCCAGCAGCCAGTTCTTAGGGACTAGCCAATACAATGAGCAGTTCTTC | TRBJ2-1 | TRBD2 | NA | TRBV4-1
CASSRLAGQPETQYF | TGTGCCAGTAGTAGACTAGCGGGGCAACCAGAGACCCAGTACTTC | TRBJ2-5 | TRBD2 | NA | TRBV19
CASSQDIGRWNQPQHF | TGCGCCAGCAGCCAAGATATAGGCAGGTGGAATCAGCCCCAGCATTTT | TRBJ1-5 | NA | NA | TRBV4-1
CASSVRAGGYNEQFF | TGTGCCAGCAGCGTAAGAGCGGGAGGGTACAATGAGCAGTTCTTC | TRBJ2-1 | TRBD2 | once | TRBV9
CASSTPGDEQYF | TGTGCCAGCAGCACCCCAGGGGACGAGCAGTACTTC | TRBJ2-7 | NA | NA | TRBV7-9
CAWRGQGAISPLHF | TGTGCCTGGAGAGGACAGGGTGCTATTTCACCCCTCCACTTT | TRBJ1-6 | TRBD1 | once | TRBV30
CASSVRDSASYEQYF | TGTGCCAGCAGTGTCCGGGACTCCGCCTCCTACGAGCAGTACTTC | TRBJ2-7 | NA | NA | TRBV2
CASSRTGGGRPEAFF | TGTGCCAGCAGTCGGACAGGGGGTGGAAGGCCTGAAGCTTTCTTT | TRBJ1-1 | TRBD1 | once | TRBV28